One and the same sample provided the 5 T cell receptor beta chains below, sequenced in a study of blood T cell repertoires in COVID-19. TCRdb's table, derived via immunoSEQ multiplex PCR, lists solely in-frame clones and lacks some. The table lists 500,000 or so clones, roughly 90% of them singletons. Sample: PBMCs or T cells enriched from blood (not recorded which). These receptors were obtained from a woman under 30 who had recovered from COVID-19.

J is TRBJ2-2 and V is TRBV29-1; D is ambiguous. This CDR3 comprises 14 residues. Trimming left V 4 bases short and J 1 base short, with 10 bases between. The germline gives CDR1 SQVTM, CDR2 ANQGSEA. DNA of the CDR3: TGCAGCGTTGTCGGCAGACTGAACACCGGGGAGCTGTTTTTT. This encodes CSVVGRLNTGELFF.

J is TRBJ1-1 and V is TRBV6-1; D not certain. The CDR3 contains 15 residues. Trimming removed 2 bases at V and 3 bases at J, with 13 bases between. Per germline, CDR1 MNHNS and CDR2 SASEGT. CDR3: CASSEPHIADTEAFF. CDR3 coding DNA: TGTGCCAGCAGTGAACCGCATATTGCGGACACTGAAGCTTTCTTT.

The gene calls are TRBV5-1 and TRBJ1-4, with D perhaps matching TRBD1 (6 bases). The V end was cut by 0 bases, the J end by 4 bases, with 7 bases between. In germline, CDR1 is SGHRS, CDR2 YFSETQ. The CDR3 contains 14 residues. Here the CDR3 reads CASSLGGGNEKLFF. CDR3 DNA: TGCGCCAGCAGCTTGGGAGGGGGTAATGAAAAACTGTTTTTT.

The chain is built from TRBV29-1 and TRBJ1-4, with a weak D call TRBD1 (6 bases). Germline V gene lookup returns CDR1 SQVTM and CDR2 ANQGSEA. V gave up 6 bases and J gave up 8 bases, with 13 bases separating them. The CDR3 covers 12 residues. CDR3 nucleotide sequence: TGCAGCGTGGGGCAGGGGTGGGAAAAACTGTTTTTT. Translation gives CSVGQGWEKLFF.

The genes are TRBV28 and TRBJ1-5; D is possibly TRBD1 (6 bases). Trimming took off 2 bases at V and 5 bases at J, with 10 bases between the two ends. Germline CDR1 reads MDHEN; CDR2 reads SYDVKM. The CDR3 is 14 residues long. This CDR3 reads CASSLMTGDQPQHF. The CDR3 bases are TGTGCCAGCAGTTTAATGACAGGCGATCAGCCCCAGCATTTT. The variable domain in full, completed from reference TRBV28 and TRBJ1-5, reads DVKVTQSSRYLVKRTGEKVFLECVQDMDHENMFWYRQDPGLGLRLIYFSYDVKMKEKGDIPEGYSVSREKKERFSLILESASTNQTSMYLCASSLMTGDQPQHFGDGTRLSIL.